Listed below are T cell receptor beta chains from one sample, sequenced in a study of human T cells and chemical hapten exposure. In TCRdb, the RACE reads were re-called with MiXCR into one record per CDR3 protein. The table has about 54,000 distinct CDR3 sequences, 9.9% seen once. Here the sequenced sample was whole blood, taken in connection with sensitization to the hapten diphenylcyclopropenone (DPC). Receptors originate from a woman in her forties or fifties with alopecia areata. Some clones in this sample may be carry-over from other donors' samples. Both conserved end residues are trimmed from each CDR3.

TRBV20-1	14	TRBJ1-6	SAMTGEGLTYSPLH
TRBV12-3/TRBV12-4	12	TRBJ1-5	ASSPFGGGQPQH
TRBV19	11	TRBJ1-5	ASSTTEKQPQH
TRBV5-1	13	TRBJ1-1	ASSHRDRGHTEAF
TRBV3-1	12	TRBJ1-6	ASGQGAGNSPLH
TRBV7-6	11	TRBJ2-4	ASSATGIDIQY
TRBV7-2	12	TRBJ1-3	ASSLTGRVNTIY
TRBV3-1	8	TRBJ2-5	ASSQGTQY
TRBV11-2	11	TRBJ2-1	ASSLGVENEQF
TRBV5-1	13	TRBJ2-4	ASSLAGNMGDIQY
TRBV7-2	13	TRBJ1-3	ASSRGQNSGNTIY
TRBV20-1	12	TRBJ2-7	SATRTGKGHEQY
TRBV20-1	11	TRBJ1-6	SAREQQNSPLH
TRBV12-3/TRBV12-4	12	TRBJ1-1	ASSASGRGNEAF
TRBV6-6	13	TRBJ1-1	ASTDWADANTEAF
TRBV7-2	11	TRBJ2-5	ASRSLGQETQY
TRBV7-2	11	TRBJ1-4	ASSPGLNEKLF
TRBV5-1	10	TRBJ2-1	ASSLLLEEQF
TRBV7-7	13	TRBJ2-5	ASSPGQGMVETQY
TRBV5-1	15	TRBJ1-4	ASSLGGRTSGNEKLF
TRBV6-4	14	TRBJ1-1	ASSPREDRLNTEAF
TRBV29-1	10	TRBJ2-5	SVENYQETQY
TRBV3-1	12	TRBJ2-4	ASRTSGSSSIQY
TRBV18	17	TRBJ2-7	ASSPENPGLAGTSYEQY
TRBV4-1	10	TRBJ2-1	ASSQDQIRQF
TRBV2	13	TRBJ2-2	ARSHPPEMTGELF
TRBV27	14	TRBJ2-1	ASSFRWRGLYNEQF
TRBV7-2	16	TRBJ1-5	ASSLAGGQGNSNQPQH
TRBV7-8	13	TRBJ2-2	ASSQRGRNTGELF
TRBV6-5	14	TRBJ2-6	ASRNDRYSGANVLT
TRBV7-8	12	TRBJ1-4	ASSPSRAEEKLF
TRBV14	12	TRBJ2-5	ASSPFPTAETQY
TRBV6-5	6	TRBJ2-7	ARSEQY
TRBV7-9	14	TRBJ2-7	ASSLASGLLTYEQY
TRBV4-2	14	TRBJ1-5	ASSPSGTEANQPQH
TRBV4-3	12	TRBJ1-3	ASSQELSGNTIY
TRBV18	14	TRBJ2-7	ASSPHSATGVNEQY
TRBV20-1	12	TRBJ2-3	SARRAGVTDTQY
TRBV18	10	TRBJ2-1	ASSPSGNEQF
TRBV10-2	10	TRBJ1-1	ASRQVNTEAF
TRBV18	13	TRBJ1-5	ASSPGEGLNQPQH
TRBV12-3/TRBV12-4	13	TRBJ2-5	ASSSLAGPFETQY
TRBV5-8	16	TRBJ2-7	ASSLAPSSPAWRYEQY
TRBV20-1	9	TRBJ2-7	SAQGPYEQY
TRBV4-3	14	TRBJ1-6	ASSQGLQDTYSPLH
TRBV6-2/TRBV6-3	15	TRBJ1-1	ASSPNRGRGGNTEAF
TRBV7-2	13	TRBJ2-3	ASRTSGGAPDTQY
TRBV2	14	TRBJ1-5	ASSEKDGLSNQPQH